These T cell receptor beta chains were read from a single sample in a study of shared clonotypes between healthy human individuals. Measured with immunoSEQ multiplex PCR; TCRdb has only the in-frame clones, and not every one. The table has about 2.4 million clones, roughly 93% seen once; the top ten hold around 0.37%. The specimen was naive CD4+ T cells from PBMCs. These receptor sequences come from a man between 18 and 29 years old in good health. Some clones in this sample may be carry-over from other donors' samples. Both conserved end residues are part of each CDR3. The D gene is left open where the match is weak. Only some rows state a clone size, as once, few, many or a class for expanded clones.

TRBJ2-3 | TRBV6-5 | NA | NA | TGTGCCAGCAGTTACTTTGTCTCAGATACGCAGTATTTT | CASSYFVSDTQYF
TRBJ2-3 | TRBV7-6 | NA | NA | TGTGCCAGCAGCTTCCAGGGGCGCCGTCCAGATACGCAGTATTTT | CASSFQGRRPDTQYF
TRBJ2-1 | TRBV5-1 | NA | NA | TGCGCCAGCAGCTCCGACCGGAGCTCCTACAATGAGCAGTTCTTC | CASSSDRSSYNEQFF
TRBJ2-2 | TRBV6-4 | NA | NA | TGTGCCAGCAGCCCGGACAGAACTAACACCGGGGAGCTGTTTTTT | CASSPDRTNTGELFF
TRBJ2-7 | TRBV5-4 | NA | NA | TGTGCCAGCAGCAAGGGCAGGGGTTCCTACGAGCAGTACTTC | CASSKGRGSYEQYF
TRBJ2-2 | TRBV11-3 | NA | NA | TGTGCCAGCAGCTTAGGCCCCGGGTGGGAGCTGTTTTTT | CASSLGPGWELFF
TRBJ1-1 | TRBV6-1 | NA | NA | TGTGCCAGCCTTCCACAGGGCACTGAAGCTTTCTTT | CASLPQGTEAFF
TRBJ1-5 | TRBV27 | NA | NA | TGTGCCAGCAGTCCTCGGGGGGGGCAGCCCCAGCATTTT | CASSPRGGQPQHF
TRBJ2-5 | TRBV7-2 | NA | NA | TGTGCCAGCAGCTTACCCCGCGGGCTTTTTGATCTCAAAGAGACCCAGTACTTC | CASSLPRGLFDLKETQYF
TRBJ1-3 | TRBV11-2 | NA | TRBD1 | TGTGCCAGCAGCGCGACAGGGAATGTTCCTGGAAACACCATATATTTT | CASSATGNVPGNTIYF
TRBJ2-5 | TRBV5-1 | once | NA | TGCGCCAGCAGCTCAAGTACCAGTACGGAGACCCAGTACTTC | CASSSSTSTETQYF
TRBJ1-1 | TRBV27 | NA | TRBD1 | TGTGCCAGCAGTTTATCGCGGACAGGGTGGGACACTGAAGCTTTCTTT | CASSLSRTGWDTEAFF
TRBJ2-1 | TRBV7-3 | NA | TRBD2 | TGTGCCAGCAGGACTAGCGGGAGTGAAAATGAGCAGTTCTTC | CASRTSGSENEQFF
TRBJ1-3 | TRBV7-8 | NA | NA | TGTGCCAGCAGCAATCCGGGCAGCTACTCTGGAAACACCATATATTTT | CASSNPGSYSGNTIYF